The 23 T cell receptor beta chains below all came from one sample that was sequenced in a study of tumor-infiltrating lymphocytes in localized non-small cell lung cancer. The assay was immunoSEQ multiplex PCR, and TCRdb's table has in-frame clones only and misses some. This table holds about 12,000 clones, 80% found once. Sequences were obtained from lung tumor tissue. These receptors came from a human donor with non-small cell lung cancer.

This chain connects TRBV16 to TRBJ1-5, with a weak D call TRBD1 (5 bases). Trimming took 0 bases from V and 4 from J, leaving 13 bases between them. The germline V gene encodes CDR1 KGHSY and CDR2 FQNENV. The CDR3 spans 16 residues. The CDR3 loop reads CASSQSARAKNQPQHF. DNA of the CDR3: TGTGCCAGCAGCCAATCAGCCAGGGCGAAGAATCAGCCCCAGCATTTT.

The chain is built from TRBV30 and TRBJ2-3; D unresolved. V lost 3 bases and J lost 4, with 14 bases in between. The V gene's germline CDR1 is GTSNPN and CDR2 SVGIG (reference sequence). The CDR3 extends over 14 amino acids. CDR3 in DNA: TGTGCCTGGAGGAAGGGTAGGTCGGCAGATACGCAGTATTTT. It codes for CAWRKGRSADTQYF.

V gene TRBV7-6 combines with J gene TRBJ1-1; D call uncertain. The CDR3 is made up of 15 amino acids. Germline V gene lookup returns CDR1 SGHVS and CDR2 FNYEAQ. V was pared by 2 bases and J by 4 bases, with 14 bases between. The CDR3 loop is CASSLWTGKGTEAFF. In DNA, the CDR3 is TGTGCCAGCAGCTTATGGACGGGGAAAGGCACTGAAGCTTTCTTT. The full variable domain, its missing parts supplied by reference TRBV7-6 and TRBJ1-1, is GAGVSQSPRYKVTKRGQDVALRCDPISGHVSLYWYRQALGQGPEFLTYFNYEAQQDKSGLPNDRFSAERPEGSISTLTIQRTEQRDSAMYRCASSLWTGKGTEAFFGQGTRLTVV.

There are a few counts of this clone. This sequence joins TRBV11-3 and TRBJ1-1; D is perhaps TRBD1 (5 bases). Trimming left V 5 bases short and J 1 base short, with 11 bases between. The length of the CDR3 is 14 residues. Germline CDR1 reads SGHNT; CDR2 reads YENEEA. Here the CDR3 DNA reads TGTGCCAGCAGCGCGGGACGGGCGAACACTGAAGCTTTCTTT. As protein: CASSAGRANTEAFF.

The genes are TRBV2 and TRBJ2-2; the D gene could be TRBD1 or TRBD2 (6 bases each). This CDR3 is 13 amino acids long. Trimming removed 7 bases at V and 5 bases at J, with 11 bases between. Germline CDR1 reads SNHLY; CDR2 reads FYNNEI. CDR3 DNA: TGTGCCAGCACTCAGGGGAGGACCGGGGAGCTGTTTTTT. Residues: CASTQGRTGELFF.

The gene calls are TRBV6-6 and TRBJ2-1; a weak D match, TRBD2 (6 bases). Germline CDR1 and CDR2: MNHNY and SVGAGI (reference sequence). Trimming shortened V by 4 bases and J by 0 bases, and 7 bases separated the two germline ends. The CDR3 is 14 amino acids. The CDR3 reads CASSLGGSYNEQFF. The CDR3 DNA reads as TGTGCCAGCAGTTTGGGGGGCTCCTACAATGAGCAGTTCTTC.

V is TRBV10-3 and J is TRBJ1-5; D perhaps matches TRBD1 (6 bases). Between the trimmed V and J ends, which lost 2 bases and 11 bases, there was a span of 19 bases. Germline V lookup: CDR1 ENHRY, CDR2 SYGVKD. There are 15 residues in the CDR3. CDR3 nucleotide sequence: TGTGCCATCAGTGAGGGGGGACAATTAGCGCCGGCCCAGCATTTT. This codes for CAISEGGQLAPAQHF.

J is TRBJ1-2 and V is TRBV19, with D possibly being TRBD1 (5 bases). Germline CDR1 and CDR2: LNHDA and SQIVND (reference sequence). CDR3 length: 11 residues. The V end lost 4 bases, the J end lost 8 bases, and 8 bases lay between the germline ends. This CDR3 reads CASSSPGGYTF. The CDR3 coding sequence is TGTGCCAGTAGTAGTCCAGGGGGCTACACCTTC.

This clone occurred a few times. The chain uses TRBV10-2 and TRBJ1-1; D call uncertain. Trimming stripped 6 bases from V and 2 bases from J, with 7 bases between. Germline CDR1 reads WSHSY; CDR2 reads SAAADI. The CDR3 is 12 residues long. In DNA, the CDR3 is TGCGCCAGCAGGGGAGGAAACACTGAAGCTTTCTTT. Translation: CASRGGNTEAFF.

The V gene is TRBV19, the J gene TRBJ1-5; 11 bases match TRBD1. Germline CDR1 and CDR2: LNHDA and SQIVND (reference sequence). The CDR3 is 18 amino acids. V lost 5 bases and J lost 2; bases outside the gene matches: 11. CDR3 protein: CASSAPGQGVGGNQPQHF. CDR3 sequence (DNA): TGTGCCAGTAGTGCCCCGGGACAGGGGGTTGGCGGCAATCAGCCCCAGCATTTT.

The chain carries TRBV19 and TRBJ1-2, with TRBD1 identical over 12 bases. Trimming took 5 bases from V and 4 from J; bases not matched to a gene: 11. Looked up from germline, CDR1 is LNHDA and CDR2 is SQIVND (reference sequence). The CDR3 is 17 amino acids. The CDR3 nucleotides read TGTGCCAGTAGTTCCCGGGACAGGGGGCGTCTAGGCTATGGCTACACCTTC. Translated: CASSSRDRGRLGYGYTF.

J is TRBJ2-5 and V is TRBV5-1, with a weak D call TRBD2 (6 bases). V was cut by 4 bases and J by 3 bases, with 16 bases left in between. Germline CDR1 reads SGHRS; CDR2 reads YFSETQ. This CDR3 is built from 15 residues. The CDR3 sequence is CASSGTGPGKETQYF. DNA of the CDR3: TGCGCCAGCAGCGGGACTGGACCGGGGAAAGAGACCCAGTACTTC.

This clone was detected a few times. The chain couples TRBV4-2 to TRBJ1-5; 9 positions match TRBD1. J lost 9 bases, V lost 1 base, and 7 bases had no gene match. Germline assignment: CDR1 LGHNA and CDR2 YNFKEQ. This CDR3 spans 15 amino acids. Written as DNA, the CDR3 is TGTGCCAGCAGCCAAGGGACAGGGGATTTTCGGCCCCAGCATTTT. Translation: CASSQGTGDFRPQHF.

This clone occurred a few times. The CDR3 coding sequence is TGTGCCAGCAGCTCCTGGGACAGGGGAGGGGATACGCAGTATTTT. It translates to CASSSWDRGGDTQYF. This chain uses TRBV7-9 with TRBJ2-3; TRBD1 agrees at 10 bases. CDR3 length equals 15 residues. V dropped 4 bases and J dropped 6; count of bases not matched to a gene: 7. CDR1 is SEHNR and CDR2 is FQNEAQ in the germline V gene (reference sequence).

The chain has TRBV11-2 and TRBJ1-2; D might be TRBD1 (5 bases). V was shortened by 5 bases and J by 3 bases, with 10 bases between the two germline ends. The germline CDR1 and CDR2 sequences are SGHAT and FQNNGV. This CDR3 comprises 13 residues. As DNA, the CDR3 is TGTGCCAGCAGCCCCGGGGGATACTATGGCTACACCTTC. This encodes CASSPGGYYGYTF.

This chain joins TRBV7-9 and TRBJ1-1; possibly TRBD1 for D (6 bases). Germline values: CDR1 SEHNR, CDR2 FQNEAQ (reference sequence). The CDR3 length is 14 residues. V gave up 6 bases and J gave up 6 bases, with 17 bases separating them. The DNA for the CDR3 is TGTGCCAGCAGTTTATTAGACAGGAGTTCTGAAGCTTTCTTT. It codes for CASSLLDRSSEAFF.

The rearrangement joins TRBV4-2 to TRBJ1-3; 9 bases line up with TRBD1. CDR1 LGHNA and CDR2 YNFKEQ come from the germline V gene. The CDR3 runs to 16 residues. V lost 2 bases and J lost 2; bases outside the gene matches: 4. Written as DNA, the CDR3 is TGTGCCAGCAGCCAAAATACAGGGGGCGCTGGAAACACCATATATTTT. It translates to CASSQNTGGAGNTIYF.

In its sample, this clone was seen a few times. This chain uses TRBV6-5 with TRBJ2-2, with a possible D match to TRBD1 (5 bases). This CDR3 contains 15 residues. Deletions cut 2 bases from V and 7 bases from J, with 14 bases between. Germline lookup yields CDR1 MNHEY and CDR2 SVGAGI. DNA of the CDR3: TGTGCCAGCAGTTACGACAGTTTAATGAACGGGGAGCTGTTTTTT. This sequence encodes CASSYDSLMNGELFF.

This sequence joins TRBV9 and TRBJ1-2; D not resolved. The length of the CDR3 is 14 residues. CDR1 SGDLS and CDR2 YYNGEE come from the germline V gene. The ends were cut back, 4 bases at V and 8 bases at J, with 18 bases in the middle. The CDR3 nucleotides are TGTGCCAGCAGCCCTGCTTTCGGCCCGGAGGGCTACACCTTC. It specifies CASSPAFGPEGYTF. Together with reference TRBV9 and TRBJ1-2, the CDR3 gives the full variable domain: DSGVTQTPKHLITATGQRVTLRCSPRSGDLSVYWYQQSLDQGLQFLIQYYNGEERAKGNILERFSAQQFPDLHSELNLSSLELGDSALYFCASSPAFGPEGYTFGSGTRLTVV.

This sequence joins TRBV11-3 and TRBJ2-2; no reliable D call. The V end lost 6 bases, the J end lost 1 base, and 9 bases lay between the germline ends. The CDR3 runs 14 residues. The germline gives CDR1 SGHNT, CDR2 YENEEA. CDR3 nucleotides: TGTGCCAGCAGACCATCAGGGAACACCGGGGAGCTGTTTTTT. It is translated as CASRPSGNTGELFF.

The CDR3 coding sequence is TGTGCCAGCAGCGACAAAAAAACTAATGAAAAACTGTTTTTT. Translating it yields CASSDKKTNEKLFF. The V and J genes are TRBV5-4 and TRBJ1-4; D unresolved. Trimming took off 4 bases at V and 1 base at J, with 8 bases between the two ends. Germline V gives CDR1 SGHNT, CDR2 YYREEE (reference sequence). The CDR3 length is 14 residues.

The rearrangement uses TRBV4-2 and TRBJ2-3; 11 nucleotides line up with TRBD2. Germline loops: CDR1 LGHNA, CDR2 YNFKEQ. V shed 3 bases and J 6 bases; nucleotides not matched to a gene: 8. The CDR3 loop spans 16 amino acids. The CDR3 is CASSQPLAGGRDTQYF. The CDR3 bases are TGTGCCAGCAGCCAGCCCCTAGCGGGGGGCCGGGATACGCAGTATTTT.

This sequence joins TRBV5-4 and TRBJ1-1, with TRBD1 matching 7 bases. The V gene's germline CDR1 is SGHNT and CDR2 YYREEE (reference sequence). J was trimmed by 0 bases and V by 4 bases; bases with no gene match: 3. This CDR3 contains 14 residues. CDR3 DNA: TGTGCCAGCAGCAACACAGGGGTGAACACTGAAGCTTTCTTT. Its translation: CASSNTGVNTEAFF.